Listed below are T cell receptor beta chains from one sample, sequenced in a study of blood T cells in healthy people across ages. A single record per CDR3 protein comes from TCRdb applying MiXCR to the 5' RACE reads. The sample contains over 950,000 distinct CDR3 sequences, around two fifths of which appear only once. Sequenced sample: blood. The receptor source for this set is a man between 18 and 35 years old in good health. Both conserved end residues are part of each CDR3. The D gene is left open where the match is weak.

v_gene	j_gene	d_gene	CDR3aa
TRBV4-3	TRBJ2-3	TRBD2	CASSPRAIAGGNTDTQYF
TRBV7-2	TRBJ2-3	TRBD1	CASSRGDRGQILSTDTQYF
TRBV30	TRBJ1-5	.	CAWSSQSNQPQHF
TRBV25-1	TRBJ1-4	.	CASTPGRNNEKLFF
TRBV27	TRBJ1-2	.	CASSVGRYNGYTF
TRBV12-3/TRBV12-4	TRBJ2-3	TRBD2	CASSFFSGGADMQYF
TRBV24-1	TRBJ2-3	.	CATSEGTQHTDTQYF
TRBV5-1	TRBJ2-2	.	CASSPDWQSNTGELFF
TRBV27	TRBJ1-2	TRBD1	CASSLSQDRSYGYTF
TRBV27	TRBJ1-1	TRBD1	CASSLRAGGLGTEAFF
TRBV12-3/TRBV12-4	TRBJ2-3	.	CASSRDAKSTDTQYF
TRBV21-1	TRBJ2-1	.	CASSSSPLAGGQFF
TRBV12-3/TRBV12-4	TRBJ1-2	.	CASSSTYYGYTF
TRBV6-2/TRBV6-3	TRBJ2-7	.	CASSNPSGAYEQYF
TRBV4-1	TRBJ1-5	TRBD1	CASSHIGDRGRQPQHF
TRBV6-2/TRBV6-3	TRBJ2-5	.	CASSDWDGQETQYF
TRBV6-2/TRBV6-3	TRBJ2-3	TRBD2	CASSWIAGKTPDTQYF
TRBV12-3/TRBV12-4	TRBJ2-5	.	CASSRSGRRKETQYF
TRBV2	TRBJ2-3	.	CASSEAGAGDSFVDTQYF
TRBV20-1	TRBJ1-2	.	CSANRGRLSGANYGYTF
TRBV27	TRBJ1-4	TRBD1	CASSCAGQGEKLFF
TRBV7-2	TRBJ1-2	TRBD1	CASSQGVVTF
TRBV4-3	TRBJ1-2	.	CASSQDRASGYTF
TRBV6-5	TRBJ1-1	.	CASSPEAGVKTEAFF
TRBV6-5	TRBJ1-1	.	CASSYMAGPMMNTEAFF
TRBV2	TRBJ1-1	.	CASSAWRDTEAFF
TRBV12-3/TRBV12-4	TRBJ2-5	.	CASSIREGDIEETQYF
TRBV18	TRBJ2-5	TRBD1	CASSRKLLGQQETQYF
TRBV11-2	TRBJ2-3	.	CASSLASPRDTQYF